The next 18 T cell receptor beta chains were all read from a single sample in a study of CD8 T cells in ankylosing spondylitis. TCRdb called the 5' RACE reads again in MiXCR, with one record for every CDR3 protein. The sample consists of a few hundred thousand distinct CDR3 sequences, about 10% of them appearing once. The sample was blood, either unsorted or a sorted T cell fraction (not recorded which). All receptors come from a male donor with ankylosing spondylitis or in good health (not recorded which).

This clonotype came up many times. V is TRBV5-1 and J is TRBJ1-1, with 10 positions matching TRBD1. Trimming at V came to 2 bases and at J to 5 bases, leaving 3 bases not matched to a gene. The CDR3 length is 14 residues. CDR1 and CDR2 (germline): SGHRS, YFSETQ. CDR3 in DNA: TGCGCCAGCAGCTTAGGGACAGGGGCGACTGAAGCTTTCTTT. Residues: CASSLGTGATEAFF.

V is TRBV25-1 and J is TRBJ2-1; 8 bases map to TRBD1. Unmatched junction bases numbered 12, after V lost 2 bases and J lost 9 bases. This CDR3 spans 16 amino acids. The germline CDR1 and CDR2 sequences are MGHDK and SYGVNS. The CDR3 nucleotides are TGTGCCAGCAGTGAACATCCGGACAGGGCCCCGAGTGAGCAGTTCTTC. It is translated as CASSEHPDRAPSEQFF.

In its sample, this clonotype was seen many times. The chain employs TRBV5-5 and TRBJ2-3; 8 bases match TRBD2. The junction had 9 bases not matched to a gene; V was cut back by 7 bases and J by 2 bases. Germline V gene sequence: CDR1 SGHKS, CDR2 YYEKEE (reference sequence). This CDR3 has 15 amino acids. This chain's CDR3 is CASSPTSGFTDTQYF. The CDR3 coding sequence is TGTGCCAGCTCCCCCACTAGCGGTTTCACAGATACGCAGTATTTT.

In regard to this clonotype: A much larger clone differs from this one at a single base, so this may be a read error. This chain links TRBV7-2 with TRBJ1-2; no definite D call. Trimming cost V 2 bases and J 1 base, with 8 bases left between them. The CDR3 has 14 residues. Germline V gene lookup returns CDR1 SGHTA and CDR2 FQGNSA. The CDR3, as DNA: TGTGCCAGCAGCTTACACGTCGGTAACTATGGCTACACCTTC. Residues: CASSLHVGNYGYTF.

This clonotype was counted ten times or more. The chain recombines TRBV7-9 with TRBJ1-5; a possible D gene is TRBD1 (5 bases). Trimming removed 6 bases at V and 4 bases at J, with 10 bases between. Germline V lookup: CDR1 SEHNR, CDR2 FQNEAQ (reference sequence). This CDR3 contains 13 residues. CDR3 loop: CASRDSANQPQHF. The CDR3 DNA reads as TGTGCCAGCAGAGACAGTGCTAATCAGCCCCAGCATTTT.

This clonotype showed up many times. V usage is TRBV20-1 and J usage is TRBJ2-3; D possibly matches TRBD1 or TRBD2 (7 bases each). This CDR3 region has 17 residues. Germline CDR1 is DFQATT and CDR2 is SNEGSKA (reference sequence). CDR3 sequence reads: CRGVGGGSSSSTDTQYF. In DNA form, the CDR3 reads TGCAGGGGGGTAGGGGGCGGGAGTTCTTCTAGCACAGATACGCAGTATTTT.

V usage is TRBV12-3 or TRBV12-4 and J usage is TRBJ1-5; maybe TRBD1 (5 bases). V was clipped by 1 base and J by 9 bases, with 13 bases between them. The CDR3 length is 14 residues. As DNA, the CDR3 is TGTGCCAGCAGTTTAGGGGGCCAGGAGGCGCCCCAGCATTTT. Translated: CASSLGGQEAPQHF.

In this sample, this clonotype turned up a few times. This chain joins TRBV6-1 and TRBJ1-2; 8 bases are a match to TRBD1. V lost 6 bases to trimming and J lost 4 bases; unmatched junction nucleotides: 10. CDR3 length equals 15 residues. CDR1 MNHNS and CDR2 SASEGT come from the germline V gene. As DNA, the CDR3 is TGTGCCAGCAGCCGCTCAGGGGGCGGACCCTATGGCTACACCTTC. As protein: CASSRSGGGPYGYTF.

This clonotype has more than one count but fewer than ten. The V call is TRBV20-1, the J call TRBJ1-1; D unresolved. The CDR3 has 15 residues. V was cut by 0 bases and J by 0 bases, with 11 bases left in between. The V gene's germline CDR1 is DFQATT and CDR2 SNEGSKA (reference sequence). The CDR3 DNA reads as TGCAGTGCTAGAGATGCAGGCTACATGAACACTGAAGCTTTCTTT. It encodes CSARDAGYMNTEAFF.

V is TRBV24-1 and J is TRBJ2-5; D is ambiguous. This CDR3 contains 13 residues. From germline, CDR1 is KGHDR and CDR2 SFDVKD. The germline V and J ends were trimmed by 4 bases and 4 bases, with 9 bases remaining between them. CDR3 bases: TGTGCCACCAGTGACCAAACAGCAGAGACCCAGTACTTC. Its protein is CATSDQTAETQYF.

This clonotype was seen many times. This sequence joins TRBV6-1 and TRBJ2-3; TRBD1 is a possible D gene (5 bases). The V end lost 4 bases, the J end lost 8 bases, and 13 bases lay between the germline ends. There are 13 residues in the CDR3. Germline lookup yields CDR1 MNHNS and CDR2 SASEGT. The CDR3 sequence: CASSGPGLGTQYF. CDR3 in DNA: TGTGCCAGCAGTGGACCAGGGTTAGGTACGCAGTATTTT.

A note on this clonotype: A read error may explain this, as a much larger clone is one base away. The chain uses TRBV12-3 or TRBV12-4 and TRBJ2-7, with a possible D match to TRBD2 (5 bases). The CDR3 is 14 residues long. CDR3: CTSSLAGVPSEQYF. CDR3 sequence (DNA): TGTACCAGCAGTTTAGCCGGGGTGCCGAGCGAGCAGTACTTC.

In this sample, this clonotype turned up many times. CDR3 coding DNA: TGTGCCAGCAGTTCCGACAGGGGTGGCAATGAGCAGTTCTTC. Translating it yields CASSSDRGGNEQFF. The V call is TRBV28, the J call TRBJ2-1, with 8 nucleotides matching TRBD1. Germline V lookup: CDR1 MDHEN, CDR2 SYDVKM. The V gene end was trimmed by 4 bases and the J gene end by 6 bases; junction bases not matched to a gene: 5. This CDR3 region has 14 residues.

The chain couples TRBV20-1 to TRBJ1-6; no firm D call. The CDR3 sequence is 15 residues long. Germline V CDR1 and CDR2: DFQATT, SNEGSKA (reference sequence). V lost 4 bases and J 4 bases, leaving 14 bases between the germline ends. As DNA, the CDR3 is TGCAGTGCTAATATGGGCGGCCCATATAATTCACCCCTCCACTTT. Translated, it gives CSANMGGPYNSPLHF.

This clonotype was picked up many times. The chain recombines TRBV5-1 with TRBJ2-5; 8 nucleotides align to TRBD1. This CDR3 contains 14 residues. The V segment lost 2 bases and the J segment 5 bases; nucleotides outside the gene matches: 5. CDR1 and CDR2 from the germline V gene are SGHRS and YFSETQ. The CDR3 DNA reads TGCGCCAGCAGCTTCGGACAGGGATTGGAGACCCAGTACTTC. It yields the protein CASSFGQGLETQYF.

In this sample, this clonotype turned up many times. This CDR3 reads CASSLEGSRLVTGELFF. The CDR3 DNA reads as TGTGCCAGCAGCTTAGAGGGGTCGAGACTAGTGACCGGGGAGCTGTTTTTT. This rearrangement joins TRBV11-2 to TRBJ2-2, with D perhaps TRBD2 (6 bases). This CDR3 spans 17 amino acids. The V gene's germline CDR1 is SGHAT and CDR2 FQNNGV. V lost 0 bases, J lost 5 bases, and 16 bases lay in between. Drawing the rest from reference TRBV11-2 and TRBJ2-2, the complete variable domain is EAGVAQSPRYKIIEKRQSVAFWCNPISGHATLYWYQQILGQGPKLLIQFQNNGVVDDSQLPKDRFSAERLKGVDSTLKIQPAKLEDSAVYLCASSLEGSRLVTGELFFGEGSRLTVL.

This clonotype appeared many times. Written as DNA, the CDR3 is TGTGCCAGCAGTTATCAGGACCAAGAGACCCAGTACTTC. Translating it yields CASSYQDQETQYF. V and J are TRBV6-6 and TRBJ2-5; D gene ambiguous. V was clipped by 3 bases and J by 0 bases, with 5 bases between them. Germline CDR1 and CDR2: MNHNY and SVGAGI (reference sequence). The CDR3 loop spans 13 amino acids.

Only a few counts were recorded for this clonotype. This sequence joins TRBV12-3 or TRBV12-4 and TRBJ2-7; D is ambiguous. Trimming shortened V by 5 bases and J by 5 bases, and 19 bases separated the two germline ends. The CDR3 sequence is 15 residues long. The CDR3 nucleotides read TGTGCCAGCAGTCCACAGACAAACGACGGAGACGAGCAGTACTTC. Translation gives CASSPQTNDGDEQYF.